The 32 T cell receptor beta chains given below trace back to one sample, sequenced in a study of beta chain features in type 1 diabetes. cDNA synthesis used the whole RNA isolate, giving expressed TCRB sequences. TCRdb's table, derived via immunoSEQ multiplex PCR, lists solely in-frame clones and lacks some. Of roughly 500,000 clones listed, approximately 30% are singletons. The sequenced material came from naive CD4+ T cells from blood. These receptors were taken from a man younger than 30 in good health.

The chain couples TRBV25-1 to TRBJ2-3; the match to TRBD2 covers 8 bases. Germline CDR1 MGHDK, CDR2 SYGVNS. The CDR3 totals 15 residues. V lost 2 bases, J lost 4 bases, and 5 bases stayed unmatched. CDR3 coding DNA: TGTGCCAGCAGTGAACCCCGGGGGGGGTCAGATACGCAGTATTTT. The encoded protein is CASSEPRGGSDTQYF.

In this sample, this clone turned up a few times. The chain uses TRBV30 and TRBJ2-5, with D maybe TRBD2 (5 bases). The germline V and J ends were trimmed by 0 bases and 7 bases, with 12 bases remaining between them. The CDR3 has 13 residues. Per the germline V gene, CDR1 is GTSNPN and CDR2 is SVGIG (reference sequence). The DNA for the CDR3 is TGTGCCTGGAGTGTACGAGGAGAGGGGACCCAGTACTTC. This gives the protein CAWSVRGEGTQYF.

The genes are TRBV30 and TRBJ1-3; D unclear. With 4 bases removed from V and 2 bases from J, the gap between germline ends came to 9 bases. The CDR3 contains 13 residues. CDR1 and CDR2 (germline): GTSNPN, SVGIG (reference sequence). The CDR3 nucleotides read TGTGCCTGGAACGGGAGAGCTGGAAACACCATATATTTT. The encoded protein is CAWNGRAGNTIYF.

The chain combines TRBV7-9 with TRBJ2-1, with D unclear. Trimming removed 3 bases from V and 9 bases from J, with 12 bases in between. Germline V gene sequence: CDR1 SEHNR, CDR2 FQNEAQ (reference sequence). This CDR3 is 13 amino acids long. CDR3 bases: TGTGCCAGCAGCTTCGCACGATATGGTGAGCAGTTCTTC. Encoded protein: CASSFARYGEQFF.

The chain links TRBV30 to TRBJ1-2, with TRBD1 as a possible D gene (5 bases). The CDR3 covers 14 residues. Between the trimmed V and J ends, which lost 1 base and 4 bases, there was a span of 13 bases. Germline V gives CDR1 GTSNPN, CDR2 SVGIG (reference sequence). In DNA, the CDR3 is TGTGCCTGGAGTGCCTCGACAGTCTCCTATGGCTACACCTTC. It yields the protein CAWSASTVSYGYTF.

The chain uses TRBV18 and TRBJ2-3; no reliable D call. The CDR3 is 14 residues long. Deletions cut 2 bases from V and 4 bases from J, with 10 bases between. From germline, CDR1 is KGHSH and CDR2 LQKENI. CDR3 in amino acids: CASSPSYGADTQYF. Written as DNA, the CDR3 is TGTGCCAGCTCACCAAGCTACGGCGCAGATACGCAGTATTTT.

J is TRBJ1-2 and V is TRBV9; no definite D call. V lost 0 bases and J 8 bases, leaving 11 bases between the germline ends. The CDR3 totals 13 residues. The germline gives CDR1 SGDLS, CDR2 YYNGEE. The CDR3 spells CASSVDGVYGYTF. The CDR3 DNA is TGTGCCAGCAGCGTAGATGGGGTGTACGGCTACACCTTC.

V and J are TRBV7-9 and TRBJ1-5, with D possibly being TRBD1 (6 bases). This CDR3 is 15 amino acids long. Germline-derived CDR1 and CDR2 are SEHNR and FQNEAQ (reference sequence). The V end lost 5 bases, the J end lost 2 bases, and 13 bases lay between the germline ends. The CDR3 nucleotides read TGTGCCAGCAGCAGGTCGGGGGCGGGCAATCAGCCCCAGCATTTT. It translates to CASSRSGAGNQPQHF.

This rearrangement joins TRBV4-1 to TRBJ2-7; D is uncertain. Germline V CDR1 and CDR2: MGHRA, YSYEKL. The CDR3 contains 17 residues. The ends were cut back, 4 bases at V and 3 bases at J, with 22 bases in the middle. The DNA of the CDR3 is TGCGCCAGCAGCCTCTATTCTCAGGCTGGTTCTTACTACGAGCAGTACTTC. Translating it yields CASSLYSQAGSYYEQYF.

The DNA for the CDR3 is TGTGCCAGCAGCGCGGGACTAGCGGGCTCCTACAATGAGCAGTTCTTC. Translating it yields CASSAGLAGSYNEQFF. V and J are TRBV7-8 and TRBJ2-1; TRBD2 aligns across 12 bases. Germline CDR1 and CDR2: SGHVS and FQNEAQ. Unmatched junction bases numbered 2, after V lost 5 bases and J lost 0 bases. CDR3 length equals 16 residues. Full variable domain (rest looked up from reference TRBV7-8 and TRBJ2-1): GAGVSQSPRYKVAKRGQDVALRCDPISGHVSLFWYQQALGQGPEFLTYFQNEAQLDKSGLPSDRFFAERPEGSVSTLKIQRTQQEDSAVYLCASSAGLAGSYNEQFFGPGTRLTVL.

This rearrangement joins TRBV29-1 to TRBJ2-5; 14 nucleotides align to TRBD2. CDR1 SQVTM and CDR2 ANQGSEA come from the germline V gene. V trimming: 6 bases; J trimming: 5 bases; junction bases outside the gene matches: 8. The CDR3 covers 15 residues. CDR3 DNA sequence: TGCAGCGTGGAGAGACTAGCGGGAGGGGGGGAGACCCAGTACTTC. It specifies CSVERLAGGGETQYF.

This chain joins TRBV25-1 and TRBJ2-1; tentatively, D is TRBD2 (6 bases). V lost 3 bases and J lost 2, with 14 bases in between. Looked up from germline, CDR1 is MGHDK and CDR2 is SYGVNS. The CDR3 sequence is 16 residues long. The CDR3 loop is CASSDSSGTPYNEQFF. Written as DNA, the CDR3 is TGTGCCAGCAGTGATTCGTCCGGGACTCCCTACAATGAGCAGTTCTTC.

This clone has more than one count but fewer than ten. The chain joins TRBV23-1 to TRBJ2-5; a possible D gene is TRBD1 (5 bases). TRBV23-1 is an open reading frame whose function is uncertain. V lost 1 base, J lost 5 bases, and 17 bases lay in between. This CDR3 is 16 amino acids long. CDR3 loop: CASSQWYRSLVETQYF. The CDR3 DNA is TGCGCCAGCAGTCAATGGTACAGGTCTCTGGTGGAGACCCAGTACTTC.

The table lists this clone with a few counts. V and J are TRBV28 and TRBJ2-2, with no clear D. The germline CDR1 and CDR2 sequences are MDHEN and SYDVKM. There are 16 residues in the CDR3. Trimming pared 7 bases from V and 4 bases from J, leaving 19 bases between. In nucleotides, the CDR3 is TGTGCCAGCATTCCTACTGCGCGACACTTCACCGGGGAGCTGTTTTTT. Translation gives CASIPTARHFTGELFF.

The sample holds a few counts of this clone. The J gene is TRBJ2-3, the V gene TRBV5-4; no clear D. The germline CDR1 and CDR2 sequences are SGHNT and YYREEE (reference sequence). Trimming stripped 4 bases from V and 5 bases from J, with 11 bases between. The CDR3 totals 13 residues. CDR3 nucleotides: TGTGCCAGCAGCACGCGACTGATAGATACGCAGTATTTT. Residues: CASSTRLIDTQYF.

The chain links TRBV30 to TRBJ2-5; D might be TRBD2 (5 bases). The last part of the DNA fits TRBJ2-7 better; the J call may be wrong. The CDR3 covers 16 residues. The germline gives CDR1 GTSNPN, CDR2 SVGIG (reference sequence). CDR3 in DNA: TGTGCCTGGAGTGCTCCGCGGGTAGCGAGGTCCTACGAGCAGTACTTC. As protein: CAWSAPRVARSYEQYF.

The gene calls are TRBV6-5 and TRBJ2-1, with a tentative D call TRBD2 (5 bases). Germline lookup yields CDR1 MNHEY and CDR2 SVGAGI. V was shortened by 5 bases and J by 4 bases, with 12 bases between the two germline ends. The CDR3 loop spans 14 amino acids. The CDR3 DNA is TGTGCCAGCAGTACAATAGCGAAATACAATGAGCAGTTCTTC. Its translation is CASSTIAKYNEQFF.

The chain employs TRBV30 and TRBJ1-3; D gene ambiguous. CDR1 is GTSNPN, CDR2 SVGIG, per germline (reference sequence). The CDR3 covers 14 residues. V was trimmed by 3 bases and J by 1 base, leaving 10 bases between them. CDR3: CAWSQGRSGNTIYF. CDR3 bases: TGTGCCTGGAGCCAAGGTCGATCTGGAAACACCATATATTTT. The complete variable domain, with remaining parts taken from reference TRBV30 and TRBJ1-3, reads SQTIHQWPATLVQPVGSPLSLECTVEGTSNPNLYWYRQAAGRGLQLLFYSVGIGQISSEVPQNLSASRPQDRQFILSSKKLLLSDSGFYLCAWSQGRSGNTIYFGEGSWLTVV.

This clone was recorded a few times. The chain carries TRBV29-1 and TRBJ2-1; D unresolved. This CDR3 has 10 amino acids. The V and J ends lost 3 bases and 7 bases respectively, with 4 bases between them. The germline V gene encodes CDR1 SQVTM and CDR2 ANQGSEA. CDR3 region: CSVEFNEQFF. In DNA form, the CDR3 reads TGCAGCGTTGAGTTTAATGAGCAGTTCTTC.

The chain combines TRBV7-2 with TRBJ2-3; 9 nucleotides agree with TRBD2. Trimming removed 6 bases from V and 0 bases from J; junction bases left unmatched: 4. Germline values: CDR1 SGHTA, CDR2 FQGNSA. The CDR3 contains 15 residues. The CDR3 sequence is CASRPSGISTDTQYF. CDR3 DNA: TGTGCCAGCAGACCTAGCGGGATTAGCACAGATACGCAGTATTTT. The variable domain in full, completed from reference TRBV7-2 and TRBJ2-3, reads GAGVSQSPSNKVTEKGKDVELRCDPISGHTALYWYRQSLGQGLEFLIYFQGNSAPDKSGLPSDRFSAERTGGSVSTLTIQRTQQEDSAVYLCASRPSGISTDTQYFGPGTRLTVL.

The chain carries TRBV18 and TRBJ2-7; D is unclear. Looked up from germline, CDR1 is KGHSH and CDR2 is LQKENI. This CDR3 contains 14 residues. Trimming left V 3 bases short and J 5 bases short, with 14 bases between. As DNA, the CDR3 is TGTGCCAGCTCACCGGTAATTACGAGAGACGAGCAGTACTTC. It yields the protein CASSPVITRDEQYF. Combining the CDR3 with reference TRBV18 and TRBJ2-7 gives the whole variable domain NAGVMQNPRHLVRRRGQEARLRCSPMKGHSHVYWYRQLPEEGLKFMVYLQKENIIDESGMPKERFSAEFPKEGPSILRIQQVVRGDSAAYFCASSPVITRDEQYFGPGTRLTVT.

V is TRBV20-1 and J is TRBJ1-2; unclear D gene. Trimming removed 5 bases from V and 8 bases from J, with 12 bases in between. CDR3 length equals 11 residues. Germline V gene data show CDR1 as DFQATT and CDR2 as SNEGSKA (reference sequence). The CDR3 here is CSARKDGGYTF. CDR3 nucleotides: TGCAGTGCTCGAAAGGACGGGGGCTACACCTTC.

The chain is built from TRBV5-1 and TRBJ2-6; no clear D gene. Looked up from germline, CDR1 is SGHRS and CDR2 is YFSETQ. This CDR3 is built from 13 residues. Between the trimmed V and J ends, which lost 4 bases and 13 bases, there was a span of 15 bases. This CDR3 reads CASSPNVDEVLTF. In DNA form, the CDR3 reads TGCGCCAGCAGCCCGAACGTAGACGAGGTCCTGACTTTC.

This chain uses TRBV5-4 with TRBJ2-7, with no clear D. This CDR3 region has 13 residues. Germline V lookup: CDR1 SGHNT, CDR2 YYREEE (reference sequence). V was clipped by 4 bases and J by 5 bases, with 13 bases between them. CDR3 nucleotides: TGTGCCAGCAGCCCAAGTCGCTCGCACGAGCAGTACTTC. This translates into CASSPSRSHEQYF.

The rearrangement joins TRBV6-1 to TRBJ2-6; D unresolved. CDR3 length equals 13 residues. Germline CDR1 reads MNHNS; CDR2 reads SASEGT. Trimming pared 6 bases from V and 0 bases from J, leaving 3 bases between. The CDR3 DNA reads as TGTGCCAGCAGGGACTCTGGGGCCAACGTCCTGACTTTC. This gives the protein CASRDSGANVLTF.

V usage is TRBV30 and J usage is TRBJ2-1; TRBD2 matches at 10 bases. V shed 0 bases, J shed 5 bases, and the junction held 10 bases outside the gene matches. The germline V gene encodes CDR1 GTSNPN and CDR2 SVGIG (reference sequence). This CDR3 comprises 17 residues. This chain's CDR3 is CAWSVQSGLAAHNEQFF. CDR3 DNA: TGTGCCTGGAGTGTTCAGAGCGGACTAGCGGCCCACAATGAGCAGTTCTTC.

CDR3 sequence reads: CASSWGGGNTDTQYF. In nucleotides, the CDR3 is TGTGCCAGCAGCTGGGGGGGCGGGAACACAGATACGCAGTATTTT. This sequence joins TRBV11-2 and TRBJ2-3; possibly TRBD2 for D (7 bases). Trimming took off 4 bases at V and 2 bases at J, with 13 bases between the two ends. The CDR3 loop spans 15 amino acids. Germline CDR1 reads SGHAT; CDR2 reads FQNNGV.

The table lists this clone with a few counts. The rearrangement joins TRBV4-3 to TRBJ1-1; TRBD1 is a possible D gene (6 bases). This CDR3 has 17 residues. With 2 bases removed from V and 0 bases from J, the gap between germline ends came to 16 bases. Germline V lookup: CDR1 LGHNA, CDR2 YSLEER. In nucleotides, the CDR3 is TGCGCCAGCAGCCAAAGGCAACGGACAGTCATGAACACTGAAGCTTTCTTT. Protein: CASSQRQRTVMNTEAFF.

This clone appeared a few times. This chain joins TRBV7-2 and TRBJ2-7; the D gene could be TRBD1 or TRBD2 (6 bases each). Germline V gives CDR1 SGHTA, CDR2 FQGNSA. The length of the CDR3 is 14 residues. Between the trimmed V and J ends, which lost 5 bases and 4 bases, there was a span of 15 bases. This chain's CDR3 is CASSPERGGYEQYF. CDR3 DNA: TGTGCCAGCAGCCCCGAACGAGGGGGGTACGAGCAGTACTTC.

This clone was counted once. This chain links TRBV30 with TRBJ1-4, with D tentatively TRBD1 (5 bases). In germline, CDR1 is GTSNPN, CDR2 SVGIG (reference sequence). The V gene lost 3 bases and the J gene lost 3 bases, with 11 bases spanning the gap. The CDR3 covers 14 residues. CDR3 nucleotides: TGTGCCTGGAGGGACGGGGCGGCTAATGAAAAACTGTTTTTT. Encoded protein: CAWRDGAANEKLFF.

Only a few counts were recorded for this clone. The CDR3 sequence: CASSPRGKREQFF. In DNA, the CDR3 is TGCGCCAGCAGCCCACGGGGGAAGCGCGAGCAGTTCTTC. This chain links TRBV4-3 with TRBJ2-1; perhaps TRBD2 as D (6 bases). The CDR3 consists of 13 residues. The V end lost 4 bases, the J end lost 10 bases, and 14 bases lay between the germline ends. In germline, CDR1 is LGHNA, CDR2 YSLEER.

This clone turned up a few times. The CDR3 nucleotides are TGTGCCAGCAGCCCGCGACTAGCGGGAGGCCGGCACGAGCAGTACTTC. Protein: CASSPRLAGGRHEQYF. V and J are TRBV7-2 and TRBJ2-7, with 13 bases matching TRBD2. Germline CDR1 reads SGHTA; CDR2 reads FQGNSA. J lost 5 bases, V lost 5 bases, and 9 bases had no gene match. This CDR3 comprises 16 residues. Full variable domain (rest looked up from reference TRBV7-2 and TRBJ2-7): GAGVSQSPSNKVTEKGKDVELRCDPISGHTALYWYRQSLGQGLEFLIYFQGNSAPDKSGLPSDRFSAERTGGSVSTLTIQRTQQEDSAVYLCASSPRLAGGRHEQYFGPGTRLTVT.